Listed below are T cell receptor beta chains from one sample, sequenced in a study of T cells after yellow fever vaccination. TCRdb reanalysed the 5' RACE reads using MiXCR and keeps one entry per CDR3 protein. This sample carries hundreds of thousands of distinct CDR3 sequences, around an eighth of them seen once, and the ten largest clones take about 3%. The sequenced sample was CD4+ T cells sorted from PBMCs, obtained 15 days after the yellow fever booster vaccination. Receptors originate from a man younger than 35 who received the YFV17D yellow fever vaccine. CDR3s include the opening cysteine and the closing phenylalanine or tryptophan. A D gene is named only where the DNA matches it firmly. A clone size is listed for some rows: how often the clone was seen (once, few, many), or a class if it is expanded.

clone_size,d_call,j_call,v_call,cdr3_nt,cdr3_aa
few,.,TRBJ1-2,TRBV10-2,TGCGCCAGCAGTGAGTCTCAGGCGGGCCCAATTGGTGGCTACACCTTC,CASSESQAGPIGGYTF
.,TRBD2,TRBJ2-7,TRBV9,TGTGCCAGCAGCGTAGGCGGGGGGGCAGGCTACGAGCAGTACTTC,CASSVGGGAGYEQYF
many,.,TRBJ2-3,TRBV29-1,TGCAGCGTTGAGGTGGGCCGCACAGATACGCAGTATTTT,CSVEVGRTDTQYF
few,.,TRBJ1-1,TRBV29-1,TGCAGCGTGATCAGGACAGCCAACACTGAAGCTTTCTTT,CSVIRTANTEAFF
.,TRBD2,TRBJ2-1,TRBV25-1,TGTGCCAGCGTAAGTTCGCAGGGAGGGAATGAGCAGTTCTTC,CASVSSQGGNEQFF
few,.,TRBJ1-2,TRBV9,TGTGCCAGCAGCGTAGATGACCCCCGGGATGGCTACACCTTC,CASSVDDPRDGYTF
.,TRBD1,TRBJ1-1,TRBV6-6,TGTGCCAGCAGTTACACAGGGGTGAACACTGAAGCTTTCTTT,CASSYTGVNTEAFF
.,.,TRBJ1-1,TRBV20-1,TGCAGTGCTCCGATTTCTTCCGAAGCTTTCTTT,CSAPISSEAFF
few,TRBD2,TRBJ2-1,TRBV20-1,TGCAGCCCTGCGGGGGGCCGGAGCTCCTACAATGAGCAGTTCTTC,CSPAGGRSSYNEQFF
few,TRBD1,TRBJ1-5,TRBV6-5,TGTGCCAGCAGCCCGGACAGGGGGAAACAGCCCCAGCATTTT,CASSPDRGKQPQHF
.,.,TRBJ2-3,TRBV7-2,TGTGCCAGCAGCACTACAGGACACACAGATACGCAGTATTTT,CASSTTGHTDTQYF
few,TRBD1,TRBJ2-7,TRBV7-8,TGTGCCAGCAGCCCGAAAAGGTTCCGGGACAGGGGGCCAGCGGGGGGGTACGAGCAGTACTTC,CASSPKRFRDRGPAGGYEQYF
few,.,TRBJ2-3,TRBV10-3,TGTGCCATCTCCGGCACAGATACGCAGTATTTT,CAISGTDTQYF
few,.,TRBJ2-1,TRBV7-2,TGTGCCAGCAGCTTTAAGTCCCCGGGACTTCTCTCCTACAATGAGCAGTTCTTC,CASSFKSPGLLSYNEQFF
few,TRBD1,TRBJ2-1,TRBV28,TGTGCCAGCAGTTTATCGTGGCAGGGGGCCGTCAATGAGCAGTTCTTC,CASSLSWQGAVNEQFF
.,TRBD1,TRBJ1-6,TRBV9,TGTGCCAGCAGCGTAAGGGACAGAAATTCACCCCTCCACTTT,CASSVRDRNSPLHF
.,.,TRBJ2-4,TRBV13,TGTGCCAGCAGCGTGACAGGTAGCATTCAGTACTTC,CASSVTGSIQYF
many,.,TRBJ2-5,TRBV20-1,TGCAGTGCTGCGACCACCCTAGAGACCCAGTACTTC,CSAATTLETQYF
.,.,TRBJ2-3,TRBV5-1,TGCGCCAGCGCCCCTGACGGACCTAGCACAGATACGCAGAATTTT,CASAPDGPSTDTQNF
.,TRBD1,TRBJ2-7,TRBV18,TGTGCCAGCTCACCGGGACAGGGGGAATTCTACGAGCAGTACTTC,CASSPGQGEFYEQYF
many,.,TRBJ2-5,TRBV5-1,TGCGCCAGCAGGACAAACCAAGAGACCCAGTACTTC,CASRTNQETQYF
few,.,TRBJ1-3,TRBV12-3/TRBV12-4,TGTGCCAGCACCAGCCGGGGCCCAAACACCATATATTTT,CASTSRGPNTIYF
many,.,TRBJ1-1,TRBV10-3,TGTGCCATCACACAACAGGAGGGCACTGAAGCTTTCTTT,CAITQQEGTEAFF
.,TRBD2,TRBJ2-1,TRBV28,TGTGCCAGCAGTTTATTGTTCAGCGGGGGGGCCTGGGTCCACAATGAGCAGTTCTTC,CASSLLFSGGAWVHNEQFF
.,.,TRBJ1-2,TRBV6-5,TGTGCCAGCCGAAGGACAGCTTATGGCTACACCTTC,CASRRTAYGYTF
.,.,TRBJ1-6,TRBV7-9,TGTGCCAGCAGCTTCGTTGGACGGCACAAGGAGCCCCTCCACTTT,CASSFVGRHKEPLHF
.,.,TRBJ1-2,TRBV11-2,TGTGCCAGCAGCTCATTTTGGGAGACCGCTAACTATGGCTACACCTTC,CASSSFWETANYGYTF
.,TRBD1,TRBJ2-5,TRBV9,TGTGCCAGCAGCGCGCCCGGGACAGGGGGAGAGACCCAGTACTTC,CASSAPGTGGETQYF
.,.,TRBJ2-5,TRBV15,TGTGCCACCAGCAGAGCGGCCGGGACAAAAGAGACCCAGTACTTC,CATSRAAGTKETQYF
few,TRBD2,TRBJ2-3,TRBV7-3,TGTGCCAGCAGCCGCGGGGGGGCGGGATCTAGCACAGATACGCAGTATTTT,CASSRGGAGSSTDTQYF
few,TRBD1,TRBJ2-2,TRBV6-6,TGTGCCAGCAGTGAAGTGAGGGGACAGGACACCGGGGAGCTGTTTTTT,CASSEVRGQDTGELFF
few,.,TRBJ2-5,TRBV29-1,TGCAGCGTTGAAGATAGACTGGGGCTTAGGACCCAGTACTTC,CSVEDRLGLRTQYF
few,.,TRBJ1-5,TRBV19,TGTGCCAGTAGTAGAGAGGGCTCCCGCAATCAGCCCCAGCATTTT,CASSREGSRNQPQHF